This entry lists 16 T cell receptor beta chains sequenced from one sample in a study of CD8 T cells in Susac syndrome (dated by TCRdb to between 2019 and 2020). Library generation was performed with the immunoSEQ multiplex PCR assay. RNA was extracted with the RNeasy kit and about 0.5 to 1 ug was reverse transcribed using random hexamers. TCRdb reworked the public reads: Q25 trimming with fastp, MiXCR clone assembly, productive beta chains retained. Rows with a matching CDR3 protein are joined into one entry that keeps the most common DNA and genes. For this sample the table gives 150,000 to 200,000 distinct CDR3 sequences, of which about 95% were detected only once. The ten largest clones add up to less than 0.2% of the sample. Sequenced material: CD8+ T cells from PBMCs. Receptors originate from a human donor with multiple sclerosis.

This chain joins TRBV7-9 and TRBJ2-7; unclear D gene. The CDR3 is made up of 14 amino acids. Germline V CDR1 and CDR2: SEHNR, FQNEAQ (reference sequence). V shed 5 bases and J shed 2 bases, with 13 bases lying between them. As DNA, the CDR3 is TGTGCCAGCAGCGGCCCCAGGTTCCCCTACGAGCAGTACTTC. This translates into CASSGPRFPYEQYF.

This sequence joins TRBV20-1 and TRBJ2-7; weak D call: TRBD2 (6 bases). V was shortened by 0 bases and J by 3 bases, with 24 bases between the two germline ends. Germline V gene data show CDR1 as DFQATT and CDR2 as SNEGSKA (reference sequence). The CDR3 is made up of 18 amino acids. This CDR3 reads CSARDRCRGWRDCYEQYF. In nucleotides, the CDR3 is TGCAGTGCTAGAGATCGCTGTCGGGGCTGGCGGGACTGCTACGAGCAGTACTTC.

The CDR3 DNA is TGTGCCAGCAGTGCGTCCAGGGACAATGAGCAGTTCTTC. Its protein product is CASSASRDNEQFF. V and J are TRBV2 and TRBJ2-1; TRBD1 is a possible D gene (5 bases). The germline V gene encodes CDR1 SNHLY and CDR2 FYNNEI. V was clipped by 4 bases and J by 5 bases, with 9 bases between them. This CDR3 comprises 13 residues. The full variable domain, its missing parts supplied by reference TRBV2 and TRBJ2-1, is EPEVTQTPSHQVTQMGQEVILRCVPISNHLYFYWYRQILGQKVEFLVSFYNNEISEKSEIFDDQFSVERPDGSNFTLKIRSTKLEDSAMYFCASSASRDNEQFFGPGTRLTVL.

The rearrangement joins TRBV28 to TRBJ2-2; D not resolved. Trimming removed 4 bases at V and 5 bases at J, with 14 bases between. CDR1 is MDHEN, CDR2 SYDVKM, per germline. This CDR3 comprises 15 residues. Here the CDR3 reads CASSSPRWGTGELFF. The CDR3 region has the DNA TGTGCCAGCAGTTCCCCTAGGTGGGGTACCGGGGAGCTGTTTTTT.

This clonotype came up once. CDR3 coding DNA: TGTGCCAGTAGTATAGCCGGAACGGGGGGCGTCTACAATGAGCAGTTCTTC. Amino acid sequence: CASSIAGTGGVYNEQFF. The rearrangement uses TRBV19 and TRBJ2-1; weak D call: TRBD2 (7 bases). CDR1 is LNHDA and CDR2 is SQIVND in the germline V gene (reference sequence). V was clipped by 1 base and J by 3 bases, with 16 bases between them. CDR3 size: 17 residues.

This clonotype was picked up a small number of times. The chain links TRBV2 to TRBJ2-7, with a possible D match to TRBD2 (5 bases). Germline values: CDR1 SNHLY, CDR2 FYNNEI. V dropped 5 bases and J dropped 5 bases, with 10 bases sitting between them. There are 12 residues in the CDR3. This CDR3 is CASSRDPHEQYF. The CDR3 DNA is TGTGCCAGCAGTCGGGATCCTCACGAGCAGTACTTC.

The J gene is TRBJ1-2, the V gene TRBV27, with a tentative D call TRBD1 (5 bases). The germline V and J ends were trimmed by 4 bases and 2 bases, with 11 bases remaining between them. In germline, CDR1 is MNHEY, CDR2 SMNVEV (reference sequence). The CDR3 sequence is 14 residues long. Written as DNA, the CDR3 is TGTGCCAGCAGTTCCGACAGTGGAAACTATGGCTACACCTTC. Residues: CASSSDSGNYGYTF.

The chain links TRBV27 to TRBJ2-2; a possible D gene is TRBD2 (5 bases). V was pared by 8 bases and J by 4 bases, with 14 bases between. The germline gives CDR1 MNHEY, CDR2 SMNVEV (reference sequence). The CDR3 sequence is 14 residues long. CDR3 nucleotides: TGTGCCAGCGGGGTAGCGCGCGGCACCGGGGAGCTGTTTTTT. It is translated as CASGVARGTGELFF.

This clonotype has a single count. The rearrangement links TRBV20-1 to TRBJ2-7, with 10 bases fitting TRBD2. Germline CDR1 and CDR2: DFQATT and SNEGSKA (reference sequence). This CDR3 has 19 residues. V lost 3 bases, J lost 4 bases, and 21 bases stayed unmatched. In DNA, the CDR3 is TGCAGTGCTAGTTGGCCCACATACCGACTAGCGGGTGAAACGTACGAGCAGTACTTC. As protein: CSASWPTYRLAGETYEQYF.

The CDR3: CASSFYGSYEQYF. In DNA form, the CDR3 reads TGCGCCAGCAGCTTCTACGGTTCCTACGAGCAGTACTTC. V and J are TRBV5-1 and TRBJ2-7; D remains ambiguous. Germline CDR1 reads SGHRS; CDR2 reads YFSETQ. Trimming shortened V by 2 bases and J by 1 base, and 7 bases separated the two germline ends. This CDR3 contains 13 residues.

The chain links TRBV18 to TRBJ2-1, with D unresolved. V shed 2 bases and J shed 4 bases, with 15 bases lying between them. Per germline, CDR1 KGHSH and CDR2 LQKENI. The length of the CDR3 is 16 residues. In DNA form, the CDR3 reads TGTGCCAGCTCACCATTGAGTCGCTCTTCGTACAATGAGCAGTTCTTC. Residues: CASSPLSRSSYNEQFF.

The rearrangement uses TRBV11-2 and TRBJ2-7; tentatively, D is TRBD1 (6 bases). The CDR3 spans 14 residues. Trimming stripped 1 base from V and 4 bases from J, with 11 bases between. Germline CDR1 SGHAT, CDR2 FQNNGV. The CDR3 sequence is CASSLVPQGYEQYF. The CDR3 nucleotides read TGTGCCAGCAGCTTAGTACCACAGGGATACGAGCAGTACTTC.

This chain connects TRBV27 to TRBJ2-3; 11 nucleotides match TRBD2. The germline gives CDR1 MNHEY, CDR2 SMNVEV (reference sequence). V lost 5 bases to trimming and J lost 6 bases; unmatched junction nucleotides: 7. This CDR3 region has 15 residues. This CDR3 reads CASSTRLAGTDTQYF. The CDR3 DNA sequence: TGTGCCAGCAGTACCCGACTAGCGGGGACTGATACGCAGTATTTT.

This chain joins TRBV12-3 or TRBV12-4 and TRBJ2-1; D unresolved. The CDR3 contains 14 residues. Between the trimmed V and J ends, which lost 7 bases and 0 bases, there was a span of 10 bases. The CDR3 DNA sequence: TGTGCCAGCAACATGGCGGACTCCTACAATGAGCAGTTCTTC. Translation gives CASNMADSYNEQFF.

The chain has TRBV6-6 and TRBJ2-7; unclear D gene. From germline, CDR1 is MNHNY and CDR2 SVGAGI (reference sequence). CDR3 length: 12 amino acids. The ends were cut back, 7 bases at V and 5 bases at J, with 12 bases in the middle. CDR3 DNA sequence: TGTGCCAGCACCGCATCGGTGCACGAGCAGTACTTC. Its translation: CASTASVHEQYF.

The chain combines TRBV5-6 with TRBJ2-7, with D uncertain. CDR1 and CDR2 (germline): SGHDT, YYEEEE. Trimming stripped 3 bases from V and 3 bases from J, with 13 bases between. This CDR3 contains 14 residues. The CDR3 here is CASSSPSWGYEQYF. The CDR3 nucleotides read TGTGCCAGCAGCTCTCCAAGTTGGGGCTACGAGCAGTACTTC.